The source of this T cell receptor beta chain is a study of blood T cells in healthy people across ages. A second PCR of about 7 to 12 cycles used a sample-barcoded 5' primer and a J-beta primer mix. Each cDNA molecule carried a tag from a template-switch adaptor that contained 12 random nucleotides. TCRdb itself ran the 5' RACE reads through MiXCR, one entry per CDR3 protein. Seen here are around 790,000 distinct CDR3 sequences, around 42% observed once, and the top ten hold roughly 19%. Whole-study findings and limits: Researchers deemed the diversity estimates from one million T cells underestimates. Diversity of TCR beta correlated strongly with naive T cell percentage. Per million T cells, the diversity of TCR beta decreased roughly linearly as age advanced.

Concerning this clonotype itself: The antigen is not known.

The sequence came from a man aged 55 to 70 in good health. Sequences were obtained from blood.

CDR3 DNA: TGTGCCAGCAGCTTAGGTTCGGGGGGGGCCTACAATGAGCAGTTCTTC. This codes for CASSLGSGGAYNEQFF. The J gene is TRBJ2-1, the V gene TRBV7-9, with 8 bases that match TRBD2. This CDR3 has 16 residues. V shed 1 base, J shed 2 bases, and the junction held 4 bases outside the gene matches. Germline values: CDR1 SEHNR, CDR2 FQNEAQ (reference sequence).